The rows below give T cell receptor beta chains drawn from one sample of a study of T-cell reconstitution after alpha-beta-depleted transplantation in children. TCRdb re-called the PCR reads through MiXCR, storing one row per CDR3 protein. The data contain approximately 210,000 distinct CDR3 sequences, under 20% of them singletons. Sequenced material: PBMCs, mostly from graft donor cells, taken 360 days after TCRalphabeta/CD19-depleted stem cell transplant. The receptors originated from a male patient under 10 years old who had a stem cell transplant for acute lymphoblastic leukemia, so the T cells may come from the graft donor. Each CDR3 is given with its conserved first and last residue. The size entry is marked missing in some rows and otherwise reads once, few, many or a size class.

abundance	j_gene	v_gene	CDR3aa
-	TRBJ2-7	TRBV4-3	CASSQETVYEQYF
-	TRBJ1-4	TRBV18	CASSQPGHPEKLFF
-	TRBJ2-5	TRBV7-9	CASTLSVNGDKTQYF
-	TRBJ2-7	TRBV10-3	CATGTGAAYEQYF
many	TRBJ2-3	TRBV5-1	CASSTNTDTQYF
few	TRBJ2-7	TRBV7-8	CASSTGLAGGHISYEQYF
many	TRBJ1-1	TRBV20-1	CSAPIPGETEAFF
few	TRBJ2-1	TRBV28	CASSPRSVWEAEQFF
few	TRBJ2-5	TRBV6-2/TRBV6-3	CASSGADETQYF
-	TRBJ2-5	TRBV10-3	CAISATQETQYF
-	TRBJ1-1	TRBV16	CASGAVANTEAFF